Presented here are 25 T cell receptor beta chains from one specimen sequenced in a study of T cells in Graves' hyperthyroidism and ophthalmopathy. Amplified TCR beta CDR3 regions derived from RNA transcripts. With the HTBI primer set, the TCR CDR3 went through a first round of RT-PCR. Each CDR3 protein gets one entry after TCRdb re-called the multiplex PCR reads with MiXCR. The sample comprises over 350,000 distinct CDR3 sequences, 11% to 15% of which are singletons, and around 28% rests with the top ten. The source material was blood. The origin of the receptors is a man between 45 and 60 years old with Graves' ophthalmopathy.

This clonotype was seen at least ten times. The CDR3 DNA is TGTGCCAGCAGTTTTGGGACAGGGGGCAATGGCTACACCTTC. Protein product: CASSFGTGGNGYTF. The genes are TRBV12-3 or TRBV12-4 and TRBJ1-2; 12 bases are a match to TRBD1. Unmatched junction bases numbered 2, after V lost 3 bases and J lost 6 bases. The CDR3 length is 14 residues.

Note on this clonotype: Its ends do not fully match the called genes, so a read error is possible. The chain recombines TRBV5-1 with TRBJ2-5, with no clear D. CDR1 is SGHRS, CDR2 YFSETQ, per germline. The CDR3 consists of 13 residues. CDR3 sequence (DNA): TGCGCCGGCAGCCCTGATCTGCGGGAGACCCAGTACTTC. Protein sequence: CAGSPDLRETQYF.

This clonotype was detected only a few times. The gene calls are TRBV28 and TRBJ1-4; no definite D call. The CDR3 consists of 15 residues. V was shortened by 6 bases and J by 4 bases, with 15 bases between the two germline ends. Germline V gene lookup returns CDR1 MDHEN and CDR2 SYDVKM. As DNA, the CDR3 is TGTGCCAGCAGCCGAGATAACCCTTATAATGAAAAACTGTTTTTT. Translating gives CASSRDNPYNEKLFF.

The chain joins TRBV7-9 to TRBJ1-5; no clear D gene. Trimming stripped 1 base from V and 4 bases from J, with 5 bases between. Per the germline V gene, CDR1 is SEHNR and CDR2 is FQNEAQ (reference sequence). The CDR3 sequence is 13 residues long. The chain's CDR3 is CASSLDLNQPQHF. The DNA for the CDR3 is TGTGCCAGCAGCTTAGACTTGAATCAGCCCCAGCATTTT. Looking up the rest from reference TRBV7-9 and TRBJ1-5 gives the full variable domain: DTGVSQNPRHKITKRGQNVTFRCDPISEHNRLYWYRQTLGQGPEFLTYFQNEAQLEKSRLLSDRFSAERPKGSFSTLEIQRTEQGDSAMYLCASSLDLNQPQHFGDGTRLSIL.

V gene TRBV6-1 combines with J gene TRBJ1-6, with D uncertain. The V gene's germline CDR1 is MNHNS and CDR2 SASEGT. This CDR3 has 17 residues. Trimming left V 9 bases short and J 0 bases short, with 18 bases between. The CDR3 loop reads CASRVGDKSSYNSPLHF. Written as DNA, the CDR3 is TGTGCCAGTAGGGTTGGAGATAAAAGCTCCTATAATTCACCCCTCCACTTT.

In this sample, this clonotype turned up many times. V usage is TRBV5-8 and J usage is TRBJ2-1; possible D gene TRBD2, 6 bases. The CDR3 has 15 amino acids. Trimming shortened V by 6 bases and J by 0 bases, and 13 bases separated the two germline ends. In germline, CDR1 is SGHTS, CDR2 YDEGEE. The CDR3 DNA follows: TGTGCCAGCAACAAGGAGGGTCTCTCCTACAATGAGCAGTTCTTC. This translates into CASNKEGLSYNEQFF.

This clonotype occurred many times. The chain carries TRBV27 and TRBJ2-3; D uncertain. Trimming stripped 0 bases from V and 6 bases from J, with 22 bases between. The germline gives CDR1 MNHEY, CDR2 SMNVEV (reference sequence). This CDR3 is 18 amino acids long. The CDR3 reads CASSLSAVVRYKPDTQYF. The CDR3 nucleotides are TGTGCCAGCAGTTTATCGGCGGTCGTCAGGTATAAACCTGATACGCAGTATTTT.

There are many counts of this clonotype. V gene TRBV24-1 combines with J gene TRBJ2-5; D assignment may be TRBD1 or TRBD2 (5 bases each). Looked up from germline, CDR1 is KGHDR and CDR2 is SFDVKD. The CDR3 covers 14 residues. Trimming took off 3 bases at V and 4 bases at J, with 11 bases between the two ends. CDR3 loop: CATSDPGTPETQYF. The DNA for the CDR3 is TGTGCCACCAGTGATCCCGGGACCCCAGAGACCCAGTACTTC.

This clonotype occurred many times. This chain uses TRBV3-1 with TRBJ2-1; a possible D gene is TRBD2 (6 bases). V dropped 8 bases and J dropped 0 bases, with 17 bases sitting between them. Looked up from germline, CDR1 is LGHDT and CDR2 is YNNKEL (reference sequence). The CDR3 consists of 16 residues. The CDR3 region is CASGSRGASSYNEQFF. CDR3 bases: TGTGCCAGCGGCTCCCGCGGGGCCAGCTCCTACAATGAGCAGTTCTTC.

This clonotype was recorded at least ten times. The chain has TRBV20-1 and TRBJ1-5; no clear D. The CDR3 consists of 12 residues. V was shortened by 5 bases and J by 4 bases, with 9 bases between the two germline ends. CDR1 and CDR2 (germline): DFQATT, SNEGSKA (reference sequence). This CDR3 is CSAGIGNQPQHF. The CDR3 nucleotides read TGCAGTGCTGGCATCGGGAATCAGCCCCAGCATTTT.

The sample holds many counts of this clonotype. The chain couples TRBV3-1 to TRBJ1-5; 7 nucleotides agree with TRBD1. V was pared by 2 bases and J by 0 bases, with 1 base of the junction left unmatched. The germline CDR1 and CDR2 sequences are LGHDT and YNNKEL (reference sequence). The CDR3 totals 15 residues. The CDR3 nucleotides read TGTGCCAGCAGCCAAAGGGGGCCTAGCAATCAGCCCCAGCATTTT. Amino acids: CASSQRGPSNQPQHF. Combining the CDR3 with reference TRBV3-1 and TRBJ1-5 gives the whole variable domain DTAVSQTPKYLVTQMGNDKSIKCEQNLGHDTMYWYKQDSKKFLKIMFSYNNKELIINETVPNRFSPKSPDKAHLNLHINSLELGDSAVYFCASSQRGPSNQPQHFGDGTRLSIL.

Many counts were recorded for this clonotype. This sequence joins TRBV30 and TRBJ1-4; D ambiguous. CDR1 is GTSNPN, CDR2 SVGIG, per germline (reference sequence). This CDR3 has 12 amino acids. V lost 2 bases to trimming and J lost 10 bases, with 11 bases between them. CDR3 loop: CAWSPSGGKLFF. CDR3 DNA sequence: TGTGCCTGGAGTCCTTCTGGAGGAAAACTGTTTTTT. Together with reference TRBV30 and TRBJ1-4, the CDR3 gives the full variable domain: SQTIHQWPATLVQPVGSPLSLECTVEGTSNPNLYWYRQAAGRGLQLLFYSVGIGQISSEVPQNLSASRPQDRQFILSSKKLLLSDSGFYLCAWSPSGGKLFFGSGTQLSVL.

This clonotype was recorded at least ten times. V usage is TRBV24-1 and J usage is TRBJ2-2; 9 bases align to TRBD2. Germline CDR1 and CDR2: KGHDR and SFDVKD. V was pared by 4 bases and J by 5 bases, with 7 bases of the junction left unmatched. The CDR3 is 16 amino acids. In DNA form, the CDR3 reads TGTGCCACCAGTGAGGTGGCGGGAGGGTTTACCGGGGAGCTGTTTTTT. As protein: CATSEVAGGFTGELFF.

In its sample, this clonotype was seen many times. This chain uses TRBV18 with TRBJ2-7, with D maybe TRBD1 (6 bases). The ends were cut back, 6 bases at V and 2 bases at J, with 20 bases in the middle. This CDR3 contains 16 residues. Germline V gives CDR1 KGHSH, CDR2 LQKENI. CDR3 amino acids: CASSHTPGHLTYEQYF. CDR3 nucleotide sequence: TGTGCCAGCTCCCACACTCCGGGACACCTAACCTACGAGCAGTACTTC. Together with reference TRBV18 and TRBJ2-7, the CDR3 gives the full variable domain: NAGVMQNPRHLVRRRGQEARLRCSPMKGHSHVYWYRQLPEEGLKFMVYLQKENIIDESGMPKERFSAEFPKEGPSILRIQQVVRGDSAAYFCASSHTPGHLTYEQYFGPGTRLTVT.

Many counts were recorded for this clonotype. The rearrangement uses TRBV20-1 and TRBJ2-1; the D gene is possibly TRBD2 (6 bases). Germline CDR1 reads DFQATT; CDR2 reads SNEGSKA (reference sequence). This CDR3 has 14 amino acids. V was cut by 6 bases and J by 6 bases, with 18 bases left in between. The CDR3 nucleotides are TGCAGTGCCGGGGGATGGTCGAGGGGCAATGAGCAGTTCTTC. Protein: CSAGGWSRGNEQFF.

This clonotype was seen at least ten times. V gene TRBV9 combines with J gene TRBJ1-1; D ambiguous. This CDR3 region has 13 residues. From germline, CDR1 is SGDLS and CDR2 YYNGEE. The V end was cut by 3 bases, the J end by 2 bases, with 8 bases between. The CDR3 loop reads CASSEGPNTEAFF. The CDR3 bases are TGTGCCAGCAGCGAGGGCCCCAACACTGAAGCTTTCTTT. The variable domain in full, with the rest retrieved from reference TRBV9 and TRBJ1-1, is DSGVTQTPKHLITATGQRVTLRCSPRSGDLSVYWYQQSLDQGLQFLIQYYNGEERAKGNILERFSAQQFPDLHSELNLSSLELGDSALYFCASSEGPNTEAFFGQGTRLTVV.

This clonotype was recorded many times. The chain links TRBV6-1 to TRBJ2-7, with TRBD2 matching 12 bases. Germline lookup yields CDR1 MNHNS and CDR2 SASEGT. The CDR3 contains 19 residues. The trim removed 7 bases at V and 4 bases at J, leaving 20 bases unmatched. CDR3 nucleotide sequence: TGTGCCAGCAAGAAAGTTGTGGGACAAGGACTAGCGGGAAAGTACGAGCAGTACTTC. Protein sequence: CASKKVVGQGLAGKYEQYF.

This chain links TRBV29-1 with TRBJ2-5; no firm D call. The germline CDR1 and CDR2 sequences are SQVTM and ANQGSEA. The CDR3 is 14 residues long. The V end was cut by 7 bases, the J end by 2 bases, with 17 bases between. CDR3 sequence (DNA): TGCAGCGCTAATACTATGACAAGACAAGAGACCCAGTACTTC. As protein: CSANTMTRQETQYF.

In its sample, this clonotype was seen many times. The V gene is TRBV5-1, the J gene TRBJ2-2, with 9 bases fitting TRBD2. The J segment lost 3 bases and the V segment lost 4 bases, leaving 4 bases of the junction unmatched. The length of the CDR3 is 15 residues. Germline loops: CDR1 SGHRS, CDR2 YFSETQ. CDR3 sequence (DNA): TGCGCCAGCAGCGGAAGACTAGCGGACACCGGGGAGCTGTTTTTT. Translation gives CASSGRLADTGELFF.

This clonotype was detected a few times. V and J are TRBV11-2 and TRBJ2-5, with 8 nucleotides matching TRBD2. With V trimmed by 6 bases and J by 3 bases, 6 bases remained unmatched. Germline loops: CDR1 SGHAT, CDR2 FQNNGV. CDR3 length: 14 amino acids. CDR3 region: CASRRTSLEETQYF. CDR3 nucleotide sequence: TGTGCCAGCAGGAGGACTAGCTTGGAAGAGACCCAGTACTTC.

This clonotype came up a few times. The chain carries TRBV9 and TRBJ2-2; 9 bases are a match to TRBD2. J lost 2 bases, V lost 4 bases, and 6 bases had no gene match. The CDR3 covers 16 residues. CDR1 SGDLS and CDR2 YYNGEE come from the germline V gene. The CDR3 DNA follows: TGTGCCAGCAGCCTAAATAGCGGGAGTAACACCGGGGAGCTGTTTTTT. It is translated as CASSLNSGSNTGELFF. Using reference TRBV9 and TRBJ2-2 for the parts outside the CDR3, the full variable domain is DSGVTQTPKHLITATGQRVTLRCSPRSGDLSVYWYQQSLDQGLQFLIQYYNGEERAKGNILERFSAQQFPDLHSELNLSSLELGDSALYFCASSLNSGSNTGELFFGEGSRLTVL.

The CDR3 DNA sequence: TGCAGTGCTAGAGCGCTAGCCACAGATACGCAGTATTTT. It encodes CSARALATDTQYF. The rearrangement joins TRBV20-1 to TRBJ2-3, with TRBD2 as a possible D gene (5 bases). Per germline, CDR1 DFQATT and CDR2 SNEGSKA (reference sequence). CDR3 length: 13 amino acids. The V gene lost 1 base and the J gene lost 2 bases, with 7 bases spanning the gap.

In this sample, this clonotype turned up many times. The CDR3 DNA reads TGTGCCTGGAGTGTACGGGGGGGGCAGGGTGAGACCCAGTACTTC. Its protein is CAWSVRGGQGETQYF. The chain joins TRBV30 to TRBJ2-5, with 8 bases matching TRBD2. The germline CDR1 and CDR2 sequences are GTSNPN and SVGIG (reference sequence). Germline trimming cut 0 bases from V and 5 bases from J; bases unmatched to any gene: 8. This CDR3 is 15 amino acids long.

In this sample, this clonotype turned up a few times. The chain recombines TRBV27 with TRBJ2-7; D ambiguous. In germline, CDR1 is MNHEY, CDR2 SMNVEV (reference sequence). Trimming pared 3 bases from V and 6 bases from J, leaving 15 bases between. The CDR3 runs 14 residues. DNA of the CDR3: TGTGCCAGCAGTTTCCGAAAAACCGTTGCCGAGCAGTACTTC. Translated: CASSFRKTVAEQYF.

V and J are TRBV27 and TRBJ1-6; no clear D gene. CDR3 length: 15 residues. V was clipped by 1 base and J by 5 bases, with 9 bases between them. CDR1 is MNHEY and CDR2 is SMNVEV in the germline V gene (reference sequence). CDR3 in amino acids: CASSLFGQNNSPLHF. The CDR3 coding sequence is TGTGCCAGCAGTTTATTTGGGCAAAATAATTCACCCCTCCACTTT.